This record covers a single TCR beta chain. Healthy individuals who donated bone marrow served as the donors. The PCR had 60 Vbeta and 13 Jbeta primers. The method was immunoSEQ multiplex PCR; TCRdb's version includes in-frame clones alone and lacks a portion of them. The repertoire table contains 150,000 to 200,000 clones. This record comes from a study of cytomegalovirus exposure and HLA in healthy donors. Trimming cost V 6 bases and J 0 bases; bases outside gene matches: 8. CDR1 and CDR2 (germline): KGHSH, LQKENI. CDR3 length: 17 amino acids. J is TRBJ2-2 and V is TRBV18; 9 nucleotides align to TRBD2. This clonotype was obtained from a man aged 25 to 45 in good health and CMV-seronegative. Sequenced: PBMCs. CDR3 nucleotide sequence: TGTGCCAGCTCCCCTTGGCCTAGCGGGACGAACACCGGGGAGCTGTTTTTT. It encodes CASSPWPSGTNTGELFF.